This T cell receptor beta chain was captured by sequencing in a study of Ad26.COV2.S vaccination and SARS-CoV-2 variants. This clone was picked up one time. Its antigen is as yet unknown. Study conclusions and caveats: For non-spike TCRs, breadth in vaccine recipients resembled that in placebo recipients. Compared with placebo recipients, vaccine recipients had higher spike-specific TCR breadth.

Measured with immunoSEQ multiplex PCR; TCRdb has only the in-frame clones, and not every one. This sample yields hundreds of thousands of clones, of which 80% to 95% are seen a single time; over 9% belongs to the top ten. Indicated treatment: 15 to 20 received Ad26.COV2.S at low or high dose, single or two shots; roughly five received placebo; per-sample allocation not given. The investigators took samples on day 63 after the first vaccine or placebo injection. In Boston, the donor was an adult between 18-55 years of age. Immunization relied on an Ad26 vector, which expressed Wuhan-strain SARS-CoV-2 spike. V lost 5 bases and J lost 1, with 7 bases in between. The CDR3 loop spans 13 amino acids. Germline values: CDR1 MNHEY, CDR2 SVGEGT.

The genes are TRBV6-2 or TRBV6-3 and TRBJ2-3; D is unresolved. The clonotype originates from a person between 18 and 59 years old who received the Ad26.COV2.S COVID-19 vaccine or a placebo. The source was peripheral blood, collected in a trial of Ad26.COV2.S vaccine versus placebo. For the CDR3, the DNA is TGTGCCAGCAGTCCCTTGGGCACAGATACGCAGTATTTT. Its protein is CASSPLGTDTQYF.